The 8 T cell receptor beta chains below were found in one sample sequenced in a study of T cell responses to AZD1222 COVID-19 vaccine. Clones were sequenced by immunoSEQ multiplex PCR, and TCRdb holds only the in-frame ones, with some missing. The sample has approximately 77,000 clones, roughly 90% seen once. The source was peripheral blood, collected 28 days after the second AZD1222 dose. All receptors derive from an adult who received the AZD1222 COVID-19 vaccine.

This clone came up once. The chain recombines TRBV25-1 with TRBJ1-2; 7 nucleotides line up with TRBD1. V shed 6 bases and J 8 bases; nucleotides not matched to a gene: 9. The CDR3 length is 13 residues. Germline assignment: CDR1 MGHDK and CDR2 SYGVNS. In DNA, the CDR3 is TGTGCCAGCAGACAGGGGCCAGGGGGGGGCTACACCTTC. It translates to CASRQGPGGGYTF.

The chain combines TRBV15 with TRBJ2-7; no reliable D call. Germline CDR1 and CDR2: LNHNV and YYDKDF (reference sequence). Trimming stripped 0 bases from V and 2 bases from J, with 8 bases between. The CDR3 contains 14 residues. CDR3: CATSRDGQPYEQYF. CDR3 in DNA: TGTGCCACCAGCAGAGATGGCCAGCCCTACGAGCAGTACTTC. Combining the CDR3 with reference TRBV15 and TRBJ2-7 gives the whole variable domain DAMVIQNPRYQVTQFGKPVTLSCSQTLNHNVMYWYQQKSSQAPKLLFHYYDKDFNNEADTPDNFQSRRPNTSFCFLDIRSPGLGDTAMYLCATSRDGQPYEQYFGPGTRLTVT.

The chain couples TRBV10-3 to TRBJ1-5; weak D call: TRBD1 (5 bases). Germline V CDR1 and CDR2: ENHRY, SYGVKD. The CDR3 covers 16 residues. V shed 0 bases and J shed 9 bases, with 18 bases lying between them. CDR3 sequence reads: CAISESILTDVWPQHF. The CDR3 DNA reads TGTGCCATCAGTGAGTCGATTCTGACAGATGTTTGGCCCCAGCATTTT.

This clone was seen a few times. V usage is TRBV3-1 (or the pseudogene TRBV3-2) and J usage is TRBJ2-1; D is undetermined. This CDR3 is 13 amino acids long. With 4 bases removed from V and 6 bases from J, the gap between germline ends came to 10 bases. In germline, CDR1 is LGHDT, CDR2 YNNKEL (reference sequence). The CDR3: CASSPVYSNEQFF. The DNA of the CDR3 is TGTGCCAGCAGCCCAGTATATAGCAATGAGCAGTTCTTC.

The V and J genes are TRBV13 and TRBJ2-1; unclear D gene. Trimming left V 5 bases short and J 6 bases short, with 8 bases between. Per the germline V gene, CDR1 is PRHDT and CDR2 is FYEKMQ (reference sequence). The CDR3 covers 12 residues. The CDR3 reads CASSKWANEQFF. The CDR3 DNA is TGTGCCAGCAGCAAGTGGGCCAATGAGCAGTTCTTC.

The chain is built from TRBV4-1 and TRBJ1-2, with unresolved D. Trimming shortened V by 1 base and J by 1 base, and 7 bases separated the two germline ends. CDR1 and CDR2 from the germline V gene are MGHRA and YSYEKL. The CDR3 runs 14 residues. In DNA form, the CDR3 reads TGCGCCAGCAGCCAAGGGACGGATAACTATGGCTACACCTTC. This translates into CASSQGTDNYGYTF.

The rearrangement joins TRBV6-5 to TRBJ1-6, with D possibly TRBD1 on 5 matching bases. The CDR3 has 14 amino acids. The V end lost 5 bases, the J end lost 10 bases, and 15 bases lay between the germline ends. In germline, CDR1 is MNHEY, CDR2 SVGAGI. Here the CDR3 reads CASSITGTGSPLHF. The CDR3 DNA reads TGTGCCAGCAGTATTACCGGGACTGGATCACCCCTCCACTTT.

The chain links TRBV5-4 to TRBJ2-2, with 12 bases matching TRBD1. V lost 6 bases, J lost 0 bases, and 6 bases stayed unmatched. The CDR3 has 17 residues. Germline V gene lookup returns CDR1 SGHNT and CDR2 YYREEE (reference sequence). The DNA of the CDR3 is TGTGCCAGCACCGGGACAGGGGGCGTCGCGAACACCGGGGAGCTGTTTTTT. Amino acid sequence: CASTGTGGVANTGELFF.